The clone carrying this T cell receptor beta chain was observed a few times. Its antigen is undetermined. The authors sorted CD4+ naive, central memory, regulatory and stem cell-like memory cells via CD45RO/CCR7/CD25/CD127/CD95/CD27. With 1 base removed from V and 5 bases from J, the gap between germline ends came to 17 bases. CDR1 and CDR2 (germline): GTSNPN, SVGIG (reference sequence). The CDR3 has 15 residues. The entry originates in a study of beta chain features in type 1 diabetes. About the study: Cell yields, gender and age were similar in healthy donors and patients. Regarding the study as a whole: When VDJ junctions were examined, type 1 diabetes patients showed fewer insertions and more deletions.

Sequencing targeted expressed TCRB transcripts, as all isolated RNA had been reverse transcribed. Method: immunoSEQ multiplex PCR; TCRdb's copy keeps in-frame clones and lacks some. The top ten hold about 0.065% of the sample, which has around 430,000 clones, roughly 31% seen once. Source material: naive CD4+ T cells from blood. The source is a man aged 18 to 29 in good health. The gene calls are TRBV30 and TRBJ2-5; tentative D call: TRBD1 (7 bases). The CDR3 sequence is CAWSGAGGYRETQYF. The DNA for the CDR3 is TGTGCCTGGAGTGGGGCAGGGGGGTATCGTGAGACCCAGTACTTC.